This T cell receptor beta chain was documented in a study of PD-L1 blockade in urothelial cancer. TCRdb's copy holds only in-frame clones and misses some; the assay was immunoSEQ multiplex PCR. The sample lists 90,000 or so clones, about 90% occurring once. The time point here: pretreatment peripheral blood. V trimming: 8 bases; J trimming: 0 bases; junction bases outside the gene matches: 9. This CDR3 contains 15 residues. Germline V gives CDR1 MNHEY, CDR2 SMNVEV (reference sequence). The sequence derives from a woman over 75 with urothelial cancer. The specimen comprised PBMCs, sampled around atezolizumab (anti-PD-L1) treatment. The V and J genes are TRBV27 and TRBJ1-2; TRBD1 agrees at 7 bases. The CDR3 nucleotides are TGTGCCAGCGGGACAGAGCGCAACTCTAACTATGGCTACACCTTC. This encodes CASGTERNSNYGYTF.